This T cell receptor (beta chain) was documented in a study of T cell responses to AZD1222 COVID-19 vaccine. The method was immunoSEQ multiplex PCR; TCRdb's version includes in-frame clones alone and lacks a portion of them. This table holds around 120,000 clones, about nine tenths found once. Study findings and constraints: Donors were chiefly white British, with a greater number of females, and clonal diversity was perhaps underestimated. Only six people who got AZD1222 tested seropositive at baseline.

CDR3 size: 14 residues. V was trimmed by 2 bases and J by 8 bases, leaving 15 bases between them. Germline assignment: CDR1 MNHEY and CDR2 SMNVEV (reference sequence). Details on this clone: The antigen remains undetermined.

The chain carries TRBV27 and TRBJ1-1; D might be TRBD1 (6 bases). Source: peripheral blood, taken on day 0 of AZD1222 vaccination. The source is an adult in good health. The CDR3 protein is CASSLGGTSSEAFF. Written as DNA, the CDR3 is TGTGCCAGCAGTTTAGGAGGGACAAGTAGCGAAGCTTTCTTT.